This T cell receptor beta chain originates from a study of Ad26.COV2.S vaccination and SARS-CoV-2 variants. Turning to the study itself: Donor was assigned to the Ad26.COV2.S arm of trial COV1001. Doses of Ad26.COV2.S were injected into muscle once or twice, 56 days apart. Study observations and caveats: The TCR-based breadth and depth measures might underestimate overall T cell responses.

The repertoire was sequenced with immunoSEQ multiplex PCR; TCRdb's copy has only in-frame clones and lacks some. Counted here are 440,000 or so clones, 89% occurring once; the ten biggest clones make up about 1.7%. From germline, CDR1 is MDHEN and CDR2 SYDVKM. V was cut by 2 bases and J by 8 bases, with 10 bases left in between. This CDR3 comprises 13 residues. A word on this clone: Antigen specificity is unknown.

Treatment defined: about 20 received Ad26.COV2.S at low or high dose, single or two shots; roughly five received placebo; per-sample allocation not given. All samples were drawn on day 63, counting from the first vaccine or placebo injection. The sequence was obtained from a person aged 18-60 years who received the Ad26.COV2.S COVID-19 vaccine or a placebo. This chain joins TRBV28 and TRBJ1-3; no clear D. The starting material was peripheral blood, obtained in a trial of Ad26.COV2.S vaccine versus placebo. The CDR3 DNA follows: TGTGCCAGCAGTTTACCCCTACAAGACACCATATATTTT. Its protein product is CASSLPLQDTIYF.